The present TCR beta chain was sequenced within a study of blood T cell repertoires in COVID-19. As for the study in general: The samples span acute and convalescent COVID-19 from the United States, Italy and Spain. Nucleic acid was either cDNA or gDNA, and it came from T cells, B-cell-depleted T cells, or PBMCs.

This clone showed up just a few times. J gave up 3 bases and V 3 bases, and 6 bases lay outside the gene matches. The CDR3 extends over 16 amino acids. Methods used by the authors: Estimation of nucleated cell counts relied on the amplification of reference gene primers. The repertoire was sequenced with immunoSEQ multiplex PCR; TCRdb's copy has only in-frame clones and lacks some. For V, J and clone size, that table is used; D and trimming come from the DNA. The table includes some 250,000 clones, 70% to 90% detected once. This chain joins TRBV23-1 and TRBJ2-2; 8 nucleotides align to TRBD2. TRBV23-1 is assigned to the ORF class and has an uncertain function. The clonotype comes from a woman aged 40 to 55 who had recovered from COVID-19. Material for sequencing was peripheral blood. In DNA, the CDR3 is TGCGCCAGCAGTCAGCGGACTAGCAGATACACCGGGGAGCTGTTTTTT. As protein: CASSQRTSRYTGELFF.